The clone carrying this T cell receptor beta chain was detected a few times. The CDR3 has 14 residues. Trimming took 4 bases from V and 3 from J, leaving 11 bases between them. Germline V gene sequence: CDR1 SGHAT, CDR2 FQNNGV. Profiling relied on immunoSEQ multiplex PCR, and the TCRdb table lists in-frame clones only, not all of them. Counted here are about 95,000 clones, 70% to 85% occurring once; the ten biggest clones make up 3.5% to 4%. The source of the sample is a study of OX40 agonist ivuxolimab in advanced cancers. The chain has TRBV11-2 and TRBJ2-3; D is perhaps TRBD1 (6 bases). The TCR was taken from an adult with an advanced solid tumor such as melanoma, head and neck, liver or kidney cancer. The sample here was CD4+ or CD8+ T cells sorted from blood, taken in a trial of the OX40 agonist ivuxolimab. The CDR3 loop reads CASSSLQGTDTQYF. CDR3 in DNA: TGTGCCAGCAGCTCACTACAGGGAACAGATACGCAGTATTTT.